One and the same sample provided the 18 T cell receptor beta chains below, sequenced in a study of blood T cells in healthy people across ages. The use of a sample-barcoded 5' primer and a J-beta primer mix characterized a second PCR of about 7 to 12 cycles. TCRdb reanalysed the 5' RACE reads using MiXCR and keeps one entry per CDR3 protein. The data show 850,000 or so distinct CDR3 sequences, under 35% seen once. The specimen sequenced was blood. The source is a woman over 75 in good health.

The chain uses TRBV7-9 and TRBJ2-3; 12 bases match TRBD2. With 4 bases clipped from V and 5 bases from J, the junction kept 7 bases outside the gene matches. Germline CDR1 reads SEHNR; CDR2 reads FQNEAQ (reference sequence). CDR3 length: 16 residues. The CDR3 coding sequence is TGTGCCAGCAGCTCGCCCCTAGCGGGGGGGATAGATACGCAGTATTTT. This translates into CASSSPLAGGIDTQYF.

Many counts were recorded for this clonotype. The CDR3 sequence is CSASADSNQPQHF. CDR3 coding DNA: TGCAGTGCTAGTGCGGATAGCAATCAGCCCCAGCATTTT. This chain links TRBV20-1 with TRBJ1-5; D remains ambiguous. Trimming took off 3 bases at V and 0 bases at J, with 6 bases between the two ends. The germline gives CDR1 DFQATT, CDR2 SNEGSKA (reference sequence). The CDR3 consists of 13 residues.

Concerning this clonotype itself: A read error may produce the germline difference seen at one junction end. The chain employs TRBV7-2 and TRBJ1-2, with D unresolved. CDR3 length equals 13 residues. Germline CDR1 reads SGHTA; CDR2 reads FQGNSA. The DNA of the CDR3 is TGTGCCAGCTGCTTCGACGGTGTCTATGGCTACACCTTC. Translating it yields CASCFDGVYGYTF.

V gene TRBV10-3 combines with J gene TRBJ1-5; D is unresolved. The germline V gene has CDR1 ENHRY and CDR2 SYGVKD. V lost 2 bases to trimming and J lost 6 bases, with 14 bases between them. The CDR3 is 15 amino acids. In DNA, the CDR3 is TGTGCCATCAGTGAGAGCGAGATTAATGGTCAGCCCCAGCATTTT. Its translation: CAISESEINGQPQHF.

This clonotype was seen many times. V and J are TRBV4-3 and TRBJ2-1, with D uncertain. CDR1 LGHNA and CDR2 YSLEER come from the germline V gene. The CDR3 totals 12 residues. Trimming removed 6 bases from V and 9 bases from J, with 12 bases in between. CDR3 sequence: CASSQWSGEQFF. For the CDR3, the DNA is TGCGCCAGCAGTCAGTGGTCAGGTGAGCAGTTCTTC.

This clonotype was seen more than once but under ten times. The chain employs TRBV5-1 and TRBJ1-6; 8 bases are shared with TRBD1. J gave up 9 bases and V 4 bases, and 9 bases lay outside the gene matches. The CDR3 extends over 15 amino acids. Germline V gene sequence: CDR1 SGHRS, CDR2 YFSETQ. DNA of the CDR3: TGCGCCAGCAGCAAAGGCCAGGGGGCGACTTCACCCCTCCACTTT. Its translation is CASSKGQGATSPLHF.

This clonotype was counted ten times or more. The chain uses TRBV6-2 or TRBV6-3 and TRBJ2-7; no definite D call. V lost 6 bases and J 4 bases, leaving 25 bases between the germline ends. Germline loops: CDR1 MNHEY, CDR2 SVGEGT. The CDR3 length is 17 residues. The CDR3, as DNA: TGTGCCAGCAGGAGACTTGGCAGGACGATGTTGTGGTACGAGCAGTACTTC. Translating gives CASRRLGRTMLWYEQYF.

The V call is TRBV2, the J call TRBJ1-5; D unresolved. V was clipped by 6 bases and J by 0 bases, with 12 bases between them. CDR1 and CDR2 from the germline V gene are SNHLY and FYNNEI. This CDR3 has 15 amino acids. CDR3 coding DNA: TGTGCCAGCAGCAGCGATTATAATAGCAATCAGCCCCAGCATTTT. It specifies CASSSDYNSNQPQHF.

This clonotype was seen a few times. The CDR3: CASSFGSLNEQFF. DNA for the CDR3: TGTGCCAGCAGTTTCGGCTCATTGAATGAGCAGTTCTTC. The chain uses TRBV28 and TRBJ2-1; D gene uncertain. The CDR3 sequence is 13 residues long. Trimming pared 3 bases from V and 7 bases from J, leaving 10 bases between. From germline, CDR1 is MDHEN and CDR2 SYDVKM.

J is TRBJ1-4 and V is TRBV12-3 or TRBV12-4; 8 bases align to TRBD1. This CDR3 region has 14 residues. V gave up 6 bases and J gave up 7 bases; unmatched junction bases: 7. The CDR3 is CASRTGTGSEKLFF. CDR3 coding DNA: TGTGCCAGCAGGACCGGGACAGGATCTGAAAAACTGTTTTTT.

The sample holds a few counts of this clonotype. V usage is TRBV6-1 and J usage is TRBJ1-5; 7 bases map to TRBD1. Germline CDR1 and CDR2: MNHNS and SASEGT. This CDR3 spans 15 amino acids. The V and J ends lost 5 bases and 1 base, in that order; junction bases with no gene match: 5. CDR3 amino acids: CASSKDRASNQPQHF. CDR3 DNA: TGTGCCAGCAGTAAAGACAGGGCCAGCAATCAGCCCCAGCATTTT.

There are many counts of this clonotype. The chain combines TRBV7-2 with TRBJ2-5, with 7 bases identical to TRBD2. Germline lookup yields CDR1 SGHTA and CDR2 FQGNSA. The CDR3 is 15 amino acids. V was clipped by 1 base and J by 2 bases; unmatched bases: 4. The CDR3 nucleotides read TGTGCCAGCAGCTTAGGGGGGACTATACAAGAGACCCAGTACTTC. It codes for CASSLGGTIQETQYF.

This clonotype was counted many times. The chain couples TRBV29-1 to TRBJ2-7, with D perhaps matching TRBD1 (6 bases). Germline V gene lookup returns CDR1 SQVTM and CDR2 ANQGSEA. Trimming removed 4 bases from V and 5 bases from J, with 12 bases in between. The CDR3 is made up of 12 amino acids. CDR3 DNA sequence: TGCAGCGTTGTAGTCAGGGGCAACGAGCAGTACTTC. This gives the protein CSVVVRGNEQYF.

This clonotype has ten or more counts. The gene calls are TRBV6-2 or TRBV6-3 and TRBJ2-3; perhaps D is TRBD1 or TRBD2 (6 bases each). CDR1 and CDR2 from the germline V gene are MNHEY and SVGEGT. There are 15 residues in the CDR3. Trimming pared 7 bases from V and 2 bases from J, leaving 16 bases between. The CDR3 spells CASNLVGGLTDTQYF. In DNA, the CDR3 is TGTGCCAGCAACCTTGTAGGGGGGCTCACAGATACGCAGTATTTT.

CDR3 in DNA: TGCAGTGCTAGGCTGGGGGAGAAAGCTTTCTTT. Its translation: CSARLGEKAFF. The V gene is TRBV20-1, the J gene TRBJ1-1; TRBD1 is a possible D gene (5 bases). This CDR3 contains 11 residues. Deletions cut 3 bases from V and 9 bases from J, with 11 bases between. Germline V gene lookup returns CDR1 DFQATT and CDR2 SNEGSKA (reference sequence).

This clonotype was seen ten or more times. As DNA, the CDR3 is TGCGCCAGCAGCCTTCAGGGGATCAATCAGCCCCAGCATTTT. It codes for CASSLQGINQPQHF. J is TRBJ1-5 and V is TRBV10-2, with D possibly matching TRBD1 (6 bases). The germline CDR1 and CDR2 sequences are WSHSY and SAAADI. Trimming removed 6 bases from V and 3 bases from J, with 12 bases in between. There are 14 residues in the CDR3.

This chain joins TRBV7-2 and TRBJ2-2, with D tentatively TRBD1 or TRBD2 (5 bases each). V lost 0 bases and J lost 6, with 14 bases in between. CDR1 SGHTA and CDR2 FQGNSA come from the germline V gene. The CDR3 totals 16 residues. In DNA, the CDR3 is TGTGCCAGCAGCTTAGCGCAGGCAGGGAGAGCCGGGGAGCTGTTTTTT. This codes for CASSLAQAGRAGELFF.

This clonotype was seen ten or more times. This rearrangement joins TRBV27 to TRBJ2-3, with TRBD2 matching 11 bases. Germline V lookup: CDR1 MNHEY, CDR2 SMNVEV (reference sequence). Trimming took 2 bases from V and 2 from J; bases not matched to a gene: 12. The CDR3 consists of 19 residues. The DNA for the CDR3 is TGTGCCAGCAGTTTACTTTTCACTAGCGGGGGCCCGGACACAGATACGCAGTATTTT. This gives the protein CASSLLFTSGGPDTDTQYF.